Listed below are T cell receptor beta chains from one sample, sequenced in a study of T cell repertoires in cytomegalovirus infection. Which antigens these TCRs recognize remains unknown. MiXCR, run by TCRdb on the reads, gives a single entry per CDR3 protein. The data show some 800,000 distinct CDR3 sequences, with just under 30% seen just once and around 13% held by the top ten. Sequenced here: cultured CD8+ T cells from PBMCs, sampled from culture after CMV antigen stimulation. The receptors derive from a human donor in good health (CMV status not recorded). Some clones in this sample may be carry-over from other donors' samples. CDR3s include the opening cysteine and the closing phenylalanine or tryptophan. Not all rows give a size; the values are once, few, many and, for expanded clones, a class.

len,abundance,v_gene,j_gene,CDR3aa
17,many,TRBV7-2,TRBJ2-3,CASSLRTTGASTDTQYF
14,few,TRBV29-1,TRBJ1-2,CSVPRPGQVYGYTF
15,few,TRBV6-5,TRBJ1-5,CATRPHRDDNQPQHF
13,.,TRBV15,TRBJ2-2,CATGRGAPGELFF
14,few,TRBV4-1,TRBJ1-1,CASSQTPGQNEAFF
14,.,TRBV6-1,TRBJ2-1,CASSPDRFYNEQFF
16,.,TRBV20-1,TRBJ1-2,CSARDYPGQGGGGYTF
15,.,TRBV4-1,TRBJ1-5,CASSQDITSNQPQHF
17,few,TRBV4-1,TRBJ2-2,CASSHPGHQSNTGELFF
15,few,TRBV12-5,TRBJ1-4,CASGLYGQMNEKLFF
17,.,TRBV5-1,TRBJ2-5,CASSLAVLAGGAETQYF
15,.,TRBV10-3,TRBJ1-3,CAIRQDGYSGNTIYF
13,many,TRBV7-2,TRBJ2-1,CASSLGGGGPYFF
13,.,TRBV5-6,TRBJ1-1,CASSLGTPLEAFF
13,.,TRBV27,TRBJ1-3,CASRPGSGNTIYF
15,few,TRBV5-4,TRBJ2-2,CASSPEAANTGELFF
14,.,TRBV12-3/TRBV12-4,TRBJ1-4,CASTFGRGSEKLFF
17,.,TRBV6-2/TRBV6-3,TRBJ1-2,CASSYAQTRPIPYGYTF
13,many,TRBV3-1,TRBJ2-1,CASSQSAGNEQFF
11,.,TRBV2,TRBJ2-5,CASSRIGAQYF
15,.,TRBV15,TRBJ1-1,CATSRDEGPDTEAFF
16,many,TRBV7-2,TRBJ1-2,CASSFGQPSSLYGYTF
13,.,TRBV12-3/TRBV12-4,TRBJ1-1,CASSYIMNTEAFF
15,.,TRBV12-3/TRBV12-4,TRBJ1-3,CASSLVGTGIDTIYF
13,few,TRBV27,TRBJ1-6,CASTETGSSPLHF
16,once,TRBV19,TRBJ1-5,CASSPTGGQSNQPQHF
18,many,TRBV7-8,TRBJ2-3,CASSLDPPYGGATDTQYF
14,.,TRBV10-1,TRBJ1-5,CASLTGLAHQPQHF
15,.,TRBV6-4,TRBJ2-2,CASSERAMNTGELFF
15,few,TRBV19,TRBJ1-5,CASNQIQGSNQPQHF
14,.,TRBV4-2,TRBJ1-6,CASSPTPGNSPLHF
13,.,TRBV6-8,TRBJ2-7,CASSWGLASEQYF
15,few,TRBV19,TRBJ1-1,CASGTPRGMNTEAFF
13,once,TRBV12-3/TRBV12-4,TRBJ2-2,CASSLALAEELFF
14,.,TRBV6-1,TRBJ2-2,CASSETGGTGELFF
17,many,TRBV7-6,TRBJ2-2,CASHSFIAQRNTGELFF
17,many,TRBV7-9,TRBJ2-3,CASRLGGGQYSTDTQYF
16,few,TRBV4-2,TRBJ2-1,CASSTHAGSSYNEQFF
16,.,TRBV10-3,TRBJ2-1,CAISETTGTAYNEQFF
15,few,TRBV27,TRBJ2-3,CASSLGASGTDTQYF
17,.,TRBV2,TRBJ1-2,CASKGPPTALKELSYTF
13,many,TRBV7-9,TRBJ1-1,CASTKDSRTEAFF
17,.,TRBV2,TRBJ1-2,CASVGGTRTSFGYGYTF
13,few,TRBV10-3,TRBJ1-2,CAISETDDYGYTF
16,.,TRBV12-3/TRBV12-4,TRBJ1-2,CASRGWLGSGGYGYTF
12,.,TRBV19,TRBJ2-7,CASSIGGGPQYF
16,many,TRBV7-9,TRBJ2-5,CASSFTGTSDQETQYF
14,many,TRBV7-8,TRBJ2-5,CASSSSTSRETQYF
19,.,TRBV7-7,TRBJ2-1,CASSLNSRNGTGGPGEQFF
16,few,TRBV28,TRBJ2-2,CASSLFGGGNTGELFF
13,many,TRBV28,TRBJ1-1,CASSLPLNTEAFF
16,.,TRBV5-4,TRBJ2-1,CASSLSSLGIYNEQFF
15,few,TRBV6-1,TRBJ2-5,CASSEGIAGRETQYF
13,few,TRBV14,TRBJ1-2,CASSQRSGYGYTF
13,many,TRBV7-8,TRBJ2-3,CASSPRQAHTQYF
13,many,TRBV7-6,TRBJ2-7,CASSSSWGYEQYF
15,many,TRBV7-2,TRBJ2-7,CASSLDPGETYEQYF
15,few,TRBV19,TRBJ2-2,CASSMGPRGTGELFF